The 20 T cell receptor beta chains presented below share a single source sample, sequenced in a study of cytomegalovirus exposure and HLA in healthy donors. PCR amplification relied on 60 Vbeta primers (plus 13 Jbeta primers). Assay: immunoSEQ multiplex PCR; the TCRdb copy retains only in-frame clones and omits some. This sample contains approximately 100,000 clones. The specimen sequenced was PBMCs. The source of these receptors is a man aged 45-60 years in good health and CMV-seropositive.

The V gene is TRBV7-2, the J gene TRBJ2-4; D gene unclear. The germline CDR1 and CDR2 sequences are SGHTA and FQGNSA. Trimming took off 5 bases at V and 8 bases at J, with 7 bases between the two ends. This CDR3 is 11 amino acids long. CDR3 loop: CASSQRYIQYF. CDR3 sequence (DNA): TGTGCCAGCAGCCAGAGGTACATTCAGTACTTC.

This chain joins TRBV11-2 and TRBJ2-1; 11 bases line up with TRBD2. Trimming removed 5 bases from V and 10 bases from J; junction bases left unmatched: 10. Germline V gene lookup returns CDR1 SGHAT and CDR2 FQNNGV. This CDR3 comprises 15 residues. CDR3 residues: CASSITSGRMVEQFF. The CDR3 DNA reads TGTGCCAGCAGCATCACTAGCGGGAGAATGGTCGAGCAGTTCTTC.

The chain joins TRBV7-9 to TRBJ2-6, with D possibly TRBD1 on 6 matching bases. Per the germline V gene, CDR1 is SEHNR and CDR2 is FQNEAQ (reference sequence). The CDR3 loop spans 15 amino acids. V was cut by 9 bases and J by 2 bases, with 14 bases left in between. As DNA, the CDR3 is TGTGCCAGTCCGACAGGCGGCACTGGGGCCAACGTCCTGACTTTC. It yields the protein CASPTGGTGANVLTF.

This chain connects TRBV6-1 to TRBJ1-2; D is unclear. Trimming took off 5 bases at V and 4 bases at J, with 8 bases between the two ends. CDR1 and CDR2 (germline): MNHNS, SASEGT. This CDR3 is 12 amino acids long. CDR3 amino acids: CASSQRGYGYTF. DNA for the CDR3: TGTGCCAGCAGTCAACGGGGCTATGGCTACACCTTC.

The CDR3 reads CASSLVLAGRFYEQYF. In nucleotides, the CDR3 is TGTGCCAGCAGTTTAGTACTAGCGGGAAGATTCTACGAGCAGTACTTC. The chain joins TRBV27 to TRBJ2-7, with 10 positions matching TRBD2. This CDR3 contains 16 residues. J gave up 3 bases and V 2 bases, and 7 bases lay outside the gene matches. The germline V gene has CDR1 MNHEY and CDR2 SMNVEV (reference sequence).

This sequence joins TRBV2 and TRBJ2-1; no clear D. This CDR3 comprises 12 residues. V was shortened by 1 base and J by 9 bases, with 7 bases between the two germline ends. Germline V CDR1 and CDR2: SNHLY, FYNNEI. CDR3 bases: TGTGCCAGCAGTGAAGGGTTCAGTGAGCAGTTCTTC. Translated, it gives CASSEGFSEQFF.

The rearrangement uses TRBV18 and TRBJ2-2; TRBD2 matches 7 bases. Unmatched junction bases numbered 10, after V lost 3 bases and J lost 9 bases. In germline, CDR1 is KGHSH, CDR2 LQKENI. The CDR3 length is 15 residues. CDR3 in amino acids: CASSPWASGLRELFF. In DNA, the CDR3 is TGTGCCAGCTCACCCTGGGCTAGCGGTTTAAGGGAGCTGTTTTTT.

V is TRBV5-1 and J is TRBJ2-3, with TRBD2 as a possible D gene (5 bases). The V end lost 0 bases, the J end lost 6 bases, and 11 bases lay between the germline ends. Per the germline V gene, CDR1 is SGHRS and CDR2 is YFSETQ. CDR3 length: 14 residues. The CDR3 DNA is TGCGCCAGCAGCTTGGGAGATTCGGGGGATACGCAGTATTTT. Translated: CASSLGDSGDTQYF. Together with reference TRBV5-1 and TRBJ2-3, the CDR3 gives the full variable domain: KAGVTQTPRYLIKTRGQQVTLSCSPISGHRSVSWYQQTPGQGLQFLFEYFSETQRNKGNFPGRFSGRQFSNSRSEMNVSTLELGDSALYLCASSLGDSGDTQYFGPGTRLTVL.

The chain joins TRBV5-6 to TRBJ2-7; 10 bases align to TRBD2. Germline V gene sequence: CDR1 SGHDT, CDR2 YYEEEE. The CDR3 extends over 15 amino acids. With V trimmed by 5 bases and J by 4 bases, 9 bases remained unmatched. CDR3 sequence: CASSLGAGGGYEQYV. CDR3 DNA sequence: TGTGCCAGCAGTCTGGGAGCGGGAGGGGGGTACGAGCAGTACGTC.

The CDR3: CATQRGNYGYTF. Here the CDR3 DNA reads TGTGCCACTCAAAGGGGGAACTATGGCTACACCTTC. V and J are TRBV10-3 and TRBJ1-2; possibly TRBD1 for D (6 bases). The germline gives CDR1 ENHRY, CDR2 SYGVKD. The CDR3 length is 12 residues. V dropped 10 bases and J dropped 2 bases, with 11 bases sitting between them.

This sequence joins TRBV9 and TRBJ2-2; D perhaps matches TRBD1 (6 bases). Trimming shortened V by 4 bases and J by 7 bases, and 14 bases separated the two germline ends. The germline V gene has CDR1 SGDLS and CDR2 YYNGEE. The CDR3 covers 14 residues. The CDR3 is CASSSRTGLGELFF. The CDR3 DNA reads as TGTGCCAGCAGCTCCCGTACAGGGCTCGGGGAGCTGTTTTTT. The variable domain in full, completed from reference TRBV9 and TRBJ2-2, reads DSGVTQTPKHLITATGQRVTLRCSPRSGDLSVYWYQQSLDQGLQFLIQYYNGEERAKGNILERFSAQQFPDLHSELNLSSLELGDSALYFCASSSRTGLGELFFGEGSRLTVL.

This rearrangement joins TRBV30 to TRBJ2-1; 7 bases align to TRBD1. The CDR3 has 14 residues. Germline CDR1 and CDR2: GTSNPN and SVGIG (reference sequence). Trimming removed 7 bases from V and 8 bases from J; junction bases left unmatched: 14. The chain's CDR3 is CAFDRDRQGDEQFF. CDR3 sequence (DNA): TGTGCCTTCGACCGGGACCGTCAGGGGGATGAGCAGTTCTTC. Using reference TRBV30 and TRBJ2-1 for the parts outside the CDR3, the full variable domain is SQTIHQWPATLVQPVGSPLSLECTVEGTSNPNLYWYRQAAGRGLQLLFYSVGIGQISSEVPQNLSASRPQDRQFILSSKKLLLSDSGFYLCAFDRDRQGDEQFFGPGTRLTVL.

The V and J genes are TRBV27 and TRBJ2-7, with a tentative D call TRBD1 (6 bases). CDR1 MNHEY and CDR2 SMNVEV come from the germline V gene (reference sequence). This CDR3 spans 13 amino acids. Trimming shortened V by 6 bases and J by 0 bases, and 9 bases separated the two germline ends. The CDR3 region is CASSRQVSYEQYF. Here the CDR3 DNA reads TGTGCCAGCAGCCGACAGGTCTCCTACGAGCAGTACTTC.

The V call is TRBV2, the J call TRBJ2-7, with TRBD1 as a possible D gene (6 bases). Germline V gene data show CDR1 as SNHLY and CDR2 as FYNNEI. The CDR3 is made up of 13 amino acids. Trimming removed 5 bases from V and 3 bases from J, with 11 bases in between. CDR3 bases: TGTGCCAGCAGTCTGAGGGACATCTACGAGCAGTACGTC. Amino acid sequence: CASSLRDIYEQYV.

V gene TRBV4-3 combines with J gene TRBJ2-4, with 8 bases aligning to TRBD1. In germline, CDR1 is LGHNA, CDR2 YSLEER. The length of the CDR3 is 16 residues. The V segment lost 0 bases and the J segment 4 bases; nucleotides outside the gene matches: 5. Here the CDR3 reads CASSQDNGDRKNIQYF. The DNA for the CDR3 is TGCGCCAGCAGCCAAGATAATGGGGACAGGAAAAACATTCAGTACTTC.

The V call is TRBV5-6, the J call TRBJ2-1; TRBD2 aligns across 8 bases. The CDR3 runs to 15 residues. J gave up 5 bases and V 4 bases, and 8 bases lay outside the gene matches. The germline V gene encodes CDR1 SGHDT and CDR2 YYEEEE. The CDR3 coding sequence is TGTGCCAGCAGCGTAACTAGCGGCAACGACAATGAGCAGTTCTTC. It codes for CASSVTSGNDNEQFF.

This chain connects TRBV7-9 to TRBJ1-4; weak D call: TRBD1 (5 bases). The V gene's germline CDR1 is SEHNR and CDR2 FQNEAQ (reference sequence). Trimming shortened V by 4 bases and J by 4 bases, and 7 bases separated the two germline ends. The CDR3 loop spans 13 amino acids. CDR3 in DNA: TGTGCCAGCAGCTGGGGACTTAATGAAAAACTGTTTTTT. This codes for CASSWGLNEKLFF.

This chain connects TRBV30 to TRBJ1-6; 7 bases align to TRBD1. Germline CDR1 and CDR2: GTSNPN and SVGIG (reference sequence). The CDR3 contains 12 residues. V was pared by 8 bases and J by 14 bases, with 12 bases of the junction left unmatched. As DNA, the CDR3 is TGTGCCGGATATTCGACAGGGCGAGCCCTCCACTTT. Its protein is CAGYSTGRALHF.

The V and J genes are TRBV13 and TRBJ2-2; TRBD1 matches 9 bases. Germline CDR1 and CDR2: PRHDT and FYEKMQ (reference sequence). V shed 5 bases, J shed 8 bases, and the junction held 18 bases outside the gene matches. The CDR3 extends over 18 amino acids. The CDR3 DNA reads TGTGCCAGCAGCCGACGCGAGGGAAGGACAGGGGCCCGGGGGGAGCTGTTTTTT. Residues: CASSRREGRTGARGELFF.

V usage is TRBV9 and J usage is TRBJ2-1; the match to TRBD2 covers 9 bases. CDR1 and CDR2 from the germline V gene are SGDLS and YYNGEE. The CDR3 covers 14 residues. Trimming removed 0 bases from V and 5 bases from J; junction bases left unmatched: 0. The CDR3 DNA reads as TGTGCCAGCAGCGTAGGACTAGCGGACAATGAGCAGTTCTTC. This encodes CASSVGLADNEQFF.